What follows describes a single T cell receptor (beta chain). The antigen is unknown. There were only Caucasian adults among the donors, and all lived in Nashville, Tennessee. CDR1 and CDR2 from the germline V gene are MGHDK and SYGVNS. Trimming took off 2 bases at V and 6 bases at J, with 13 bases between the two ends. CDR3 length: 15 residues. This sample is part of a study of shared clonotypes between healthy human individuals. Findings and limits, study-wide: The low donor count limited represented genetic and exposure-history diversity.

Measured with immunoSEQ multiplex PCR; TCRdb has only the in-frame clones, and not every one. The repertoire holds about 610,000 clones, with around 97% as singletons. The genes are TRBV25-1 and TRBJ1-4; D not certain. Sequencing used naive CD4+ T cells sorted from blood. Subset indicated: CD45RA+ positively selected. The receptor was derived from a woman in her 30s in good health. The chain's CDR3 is CASSEGGGLDEKLFF. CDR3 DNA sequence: TGTGCCAGCAGTGAAGGAGGAGGTCTGGATGAAAAACTGTTTTTT.